The rows below give T cell receptor beta chains drawn from one sample of a study of blood T cell repertoires in COVID-19. Data came from immunoSEQ multiplex PCR; TCRdb stores just in-frame clones and leaves some out. The sample includes a few hundred thousand clones, about 80% seen only once; the top ten take 1.3%. Specimen: PBMCs or T cells enriched from blood (not recorded which). The receptors stem from a woman aged 40 to 50 with acute COVID-19. CDR3s include the opening cysteine and the closing phenylalanine or tryptophan. Fields, in order: J gene, V gene, CDR3 protein.

J gene: TRBJ2-3; V gene: TRBV5-1; CDR3 protein: CASSLGTSGLNTQYF
J gene: TRBJ2-1; V gene: TRBV30; CDR3 protein: CAWSPLAASSYNEQFF
J gene: TRBJ2-5; V gene: TRBV28; CDR3 protein: CASSSSGTSAYQETQYF
J gene: TRBJ2-1; V gene: TRBV29-1; CDR3 protein: CSVDMPGDEQFF
J gene: TRBJ1-2; V gene: TRBV19; CDR3 protein: CASRNLANYGYTF
J gene: TRBJ1-2; V gene: TRBV10-3; CDR3 protein: CAISIGDSYGYTF
J gene: TRBJ2-7; V gene: TRBV6-5; CDR3 protein: CASRKGQGAAYEQYF
J gene: TRBJ2-1; V gene: TRBV13; CDR3 protein: CASSLAGSNEQFF
J gene: TRBJ2-4; V gene: TRBV7-8; CDR3 protein: CASSPTGRWTKNIQYF
J gene: TRBJ2-7; V gene: TRBV11-2; CDR3 protein: CASSLDAGVSEQYF